This T cell receptor (beta chain) was captured by sequencing in a study of blood T cell repertoires in COVID-19 (dated by TCRdb to 2018 to 2021). In terms of the full investigation: Samples covering the acute and convalescent phases of COVID-19 were provided by collaborators in the United States, Italy and Spain. The material from the prospective study consisted of cDNA or gDNA derived from T cells, B-cell-depleted T cells, or PBMCs. The dataset comprised deeply sampled blood TCRbeta repertoires from subjects exposed to, actively infected with, or recovered from COVID-19. The repertoires were released in a freely available public database intended as a resource for research on the immune response to SARS-CoV-2. The samples were drawn from the first 160 participants of the ongoing ImmuneRACE study and from some 1,300 subjects provided by 6 global collaborators. Nearly every sample came with metadata listing a de-identified subject ID, COVID-19 status, age in years and sex. Where available, HLA class I and class II types were taken from metadata supplied by the sample provider and were not determined by assay-based typing. Summary of the overall study and its limitations: How much clinical and demographic metadata was included differed by source and by participant, and the metadata was provided uncurated.

A remark on this clone: Its specific antigen is unknown. Base qualities were left out, and no much larger clone turns up one base away.

The immunoSEQ Assay, a bias-controlled multiplex PCR, was used to amplify TCRbeta CDR3 regions from genomic DNA. Turning to the authors' computational methods: Nucleated cell counts per sample were estimated from amplification of reference gene primers within the assay. To quantify the absolute abundance of each unique TCRbeta CDR3 rearrangement, sequence reads were collapsed and filtered. For each sample, productive Simpson clonality was calculated by taking the square root of Simpson's diversity index across productive rearrangements. This is the immuneACCESS table as TCRdb keeps it, with only in-frame sequences that have V and J called. A part of the clones is gone; compared with another copy, unresolved V genes explain less than half, and the rest is unexplained. For V, J and clone size, that table is used; D and trimming come from the DNA. The sample table holds fewer than 250,000 clones, of which approximately 80% were seen once. The top ten hold less than 7.5% of the sample.

The V and J ends are trimmed by 5 bases and 6 bases, leaving 16 bases between them. Measured from the cysteine to the phenylalanine, the CDR3 is 14 residues long. Only the CDR3 DNA is retained, 42 bases long and in frame from the first base. Looking up the germline V gene (reference sequence) yields CDR1 MNHNY and CDR2 SVGAGI. Collaborating institutions collected whole blood in K2EDTA tubes following their own protocols. For TCRbeta analysis, collaborator samples were shipped as frozen whole blood, as isolated PBMCs, or as DNA extracted from either sample type. The source of this sequence is a woman between 50 and 59 years old with acute or convalescent COVID-19. The sequencing input was peripheral blood. The V and J segments used are TRBV6-6 and TRBJ1-1, and TRBD1 may be the D gene, going by 6 matching bases. The DNA is as follows: TGTGCCAGCAGTAGACAACAGGGCGCACCTGAAGCTTTCTTT. Its coded protein is CASSRQQGAPEAFF.